This is a list of T cell receptor beta chains from one sample in a study of blood T cell repertoires in COVID-19. Generated by immunoSEQ multiplex PCR, the TCRdb table keeps only in-frame clones and is missing some. The data contain around 270,000 clones, over 70% of them singletons. The sample comprised PBMCs or T cells enriched from blood (not recorded which). The source of these receptors is a woman in her forties who had been exposed to COVID-19. Each CDR3 is given with its conserved first and last residue. Fields, in order: D gene, V gene, clone size, J gene, CDR3 protein, CDR3 DNA. D genes are given only for firm matches. Size tells how often a clone was seen (once, few, many) or the class of an expanded clone, and some rows leave it out.

NA,TRBV28,NA,TRBJ2-3,CASSFPLGGNTDTQYF,TGTGCCAGCAGTTTCCCCCTTGGCGGTAACACAGATACGCAGTATTTT
NA,TRBV28,NA,TRBJ2-2,CASSLLSTQGTGELFF,TGTGCCAGCAGTTTATTATCGACACAGGGCACCGGGGAGCTGTTTTTT
TRBD1,TRBV19,NA,TRBJ2-7,CASTGTGNSYEQYF,TGTGCCAGTACCGGGACAGGCAACTCCTACGAGCAGTACTTC
NA,TRBV15,NA,TRBJ1-2,CATSVPQGGYTF,TGTGCCACCAGCGTTCCGCAGGGTGGCTACACCTTC
NA,TRBV7-9,NA,TRBJ2-2,CASSPTDGLYLNTGELFF,TGTGCCAGCAGCCCCACTGACGGACTCTACTTGAACACCGGGGAGCTGTTTTTT
NA,TRBV3-1/TRBV3-2,NA,TRBJ2-1,CASSQVNFEQFF,TGTGCCAGCAGCCAAGTAAATTTCGAGCAGTTCTTC
NA,TRBV30,once,TRBJ1-6,CAWSAGSPLHF,TGTGCCTGGAGTGCGGGGTCACCCCTCCACTTT
NA,TRBV14,few,TRBJ2-3,CASNSGPGTRDTDTQYF,TGTGCCAGCAACTCTGGACCCGGTACTAGAGACACAGATACGCAGTATTTT
NA,TRBV6-1,NA,TRBJ1-5,CASSASERGFHQPQHF,TGTGCCAGCAGTGCTTCAGAAAGGGGGTTTCATCAGCCCCAGCATTTT
NA,TRBV4-3,NA,TRBJ1-1,CASSQTTGTSNTEAFF,TGCGCCAGCAGCCAGACAACCGGGACATCGAACACTGAAGCTTTCTTT
NA,TRBV5-8,NA,TRBJ2-6,CATNSFPQHSGANVLTF,TGTGCCACCAACAGTTTTCCCCAACACTCTGGGGCCAACGTCCTGACTTTC
NA,TRBV5-4,NA,TRBJ2-3,CASSLAQDREQYF,TGTGCCAGCAGCTTGGCGCAGGACAGAGAGCAGTATTTT
TRBD1,TRBV7-2,NA,TRBJ1-2,CASSPDRGGGYGYTF,TGTGCCAGCAGCCCCGACAGGGGAGGGGGCTATGGCTACACCTTC
NA,TRBV7-2,NA,TRBJ2-5,CASSARHTQETQYF,TGTGCCAGCAGCGCAAGACACACTCAAGAGACCCAGTACTTC
NA,TRBV3-1/TRBV3-2,NA,TRBJ2-2,CASSQEPGMNTGELFF,TGTGCCAGCAGCCAAGAACCGGGAATGAACACCGGGGAGCTGTTTTTT
TRBD2,TRBV18,once,TRBJ2-1,CASSPQEGRDNEQFF,TGTGCCAGCTCACCACAGGAAGGGAGGGACAATGAGCAGTTCTTC
NA,TRBV21-1,NA,TRBJ2-1,CASSRLSSNEQFF,TGTGCCAGCAGCAGACTGTCGAGCAATGAGCAGTTCTTC
NA,TRBV7-3,NA,TRBJ1-1,CASSPDGGNTEAFF,TGTGCCAGCAGCCCAGACGGGGGGAACACTGAAGCTTTCTTT
NA,TRBV11-1,NA,TRBJ1-2,CASSPSRMGGRGYTF,TGTGCCAGCAGCCCCAGCCGGATGGGGGGACGAGGCTACACCTTC
NA,TRBV2,NA,TRBJ1-1,CASSEPTEGWGVNGAFF,TGTGCCAGCAGTGAGCCCACCGAGGGCTGGGGAGTGAATGGAGCTTTCTTT
TRBD2,TRBV27,NA,TRBJ2-1,CASSLGVAGNNEQFF,TGTGCCAGCAGTCTCGGGGTAGCGGGGAACAATGAGCAGTTCTTC
NA,TRBV28,NA,TRBJ1-2,CASSFSAGTNYGYTF,TGTGCCAGCAGTTTTTCGGCAGGAACTAACTATGGCTACACCTTC
NA,TRBV9,NA,TRBJ1-1,CASSEGPTLLNTEAFF,TGTGCCAGCAGCGAGGGGCCAACCCTTTTGAACACTGAAGCTTTCTTT
NA,TRBV28,NA,TRBJ2-7,CASSSSNFYEQYF,TGTGCCAGCAGTTCCTCTAATTTCTACGAGCAGTACTTC
TRBD1,TRBV7-2,NA,TRBJ2-2,CASSSGQHTGELFF,TGTGCCAGCAGCTCGGGACAGCACACCGGGGAGCTGTTTTTT
TRBD1,TRBV19,many,TRBJ1-3,CASRQGHSGNTIYF,TGTGCCAGTAGACAGGGGCACTCTGGAAACACCATATATTTT
NA,TRBV11-2,NA,TRBJ2-5,CASSRPGRDGQETQYF,TGTGCCAGCAGCCGTCCAGGCAGGGATGGCCAAGAGACCCAGTACTTC
NA,TRBV4-3,NA,TRBJ1-4,CASSPGTRNEKLFF,TGCGCCAGCAGCCCCGGGACACGAAATGAAAAACTGTTTTTT
NA,TRBV28,once,TRBJ1-5,CASIHPTGNQPQHF,TGTGCCAGCATTCACCCCACGGGGAATCAGCCCCAGCATTTT
NA,TRBV28,once,TRBJ1-1,CASSFRPGRVPNTEAFF,TGTGCCAGCAGTTTCCGACCGGGCAGGGTCCCGAACACTGAAGCTTTCTTT
NA,TRBV4-2,NA,TRBJ1-1,CASSLVAVGQAEAFF,TGTGCCAGCAGCCTAGTCGCCGTGGGGCAAGCTGAAGCTTTCTTT
TRBD1,TRBV19,NA,TRBJ1-1,CASSMGDRIEAFF,TGTGCCAGTAGTATGGGGGACAGAATTGAAGCTTTCTTT
NA,TRBV15,NA,TRBJ1-5,CATSRASNQPQHF,TGTGCCACCAGCCGCGCCAGCAATCAGCCCCAGCATTTT
NA,TRBV6-5,once,TRBJ1-6,CASRGLTGSDSPLHF,TGTGCCAGCAGGGGTCTTACAGGGTCCGATTCACCCCTCCACTTT
NA,TRBV12-3/TRBV12-4,NA,TRBJ1-2,CASSLQNYGYTF,TGTGCCAGCAGCTTGCAGAACTATGGCTACACCTTC
TRBD1,TRBV29-1,once,TRBJ1-2,CSVVVLRQGGGYTF,TGCAGCGTTGTCGTCCTTCGACAGGGAGGCGGCTACACCTTC
TRBD1,TRBV3-1/TRBV3-2,many,TRBJ1-6,CASSPLSGQGYNSPLHF,TGTGCCAGCAGCCCTCTCTCCGGACAGGGATATAATTCACCCCTCCACTTT
NA,TRBV7-2,NA,TRBJ2-4,CASSSWETEAKNIQYF,TGTGCCAGCAGCTCCTGGGAGACGGAGGCCAAAAACATTCAGTACTTC
NA,TRBV2,NA,TRBJ1-6,CASIKGFGDSPLHF,TGTGCCAGCATCAAGGGTTTCGGGGATTCACCCCTCCACTTT
NA,TRBV7-2,NA,TRBJ2-3,CASSLGGPGTDTQYF,TGTGCCAGCAGCTTAGGGGGGCCCGGGACAGATACGCAGTATTTT
NA,TRBV21-1,once,TRBJ1-4,CASSKTGGAANEKLFF,TGTGCCAGCAGCAAAACAGGGGGCGCGGCTAATGAAAAACTGTTTTTT
NA,TRBV11-2,NA,TRBJ1-2,CASSLEGGVGYTF,TGTGCCAGCAGCTTAGAGGGGGGGGTTGGCTACACCTTC
NA,TRBV7-3,NA,TRBJ1-1,CASSRTGVGTEAFF,TGTGCCAGCAGCCGTACAGGAGTGGGCACTGAAGCTTTCTTT
TRBD2,TRBV30,NA,TRBJ2-3,CAWSVQTSGSTDTQYF,TGTGCCTGGAGTGTACAGACTAGCGGTAGCACAGATACGCAGTATTTT
TRBD2,TRBV9,NA,TRBJ2-3,CASSVGTSGRGTQYF,TGTGCCAGCAGCGTAGGGACTAGCGGGAGGGGAACGCAGTATTTT
NA,TRBV5-1,NA,TRBJ1-3,CASSATPGNGNTIYF,TGCGCCAGCAGCGCGACCCCGGGGAATGGAAACACCATATATTTT
NA,TRBV28,NA,TRBJ1-1,CASSPQQGNTEAFF,TGTGCCAGCAGTCCTCAACAGGGGAACACTGAAGCTTTCTTT
TRBD1,TRBV7-8,NA,TRBJ1-2,CASSRPRTGNNYGYTF,TGTGCCAGCAGCAGACCTAGGACAGGGAATAACTATGGCTACACCTTC
NA,TRBV11-3,once,TRBJ2-5,CASSLGQVELTQYF,TGTGCCAGCAGCTTGGGGCAGGTGGAGTTGACCCAGTACTTC
NA,TRBV30,NA,TRBJ1-2,CAWSSEGRGYTF,TGTGCCTGGAGTTCCGAGGGTCGTGGCTACACCTTC
NA,TRBV12-3/TRBV12-4,NA,TRBJ2-1,CASSSQVYNEQFF,TGTGCCAGCAGTTCTCAGGTTTACAATGAGCAGTTCTTC
TRBD1,TRBV6-4,NA,TRBJ1-5,CASRRGRSSPHPVAGQPQHF,TGTGCCAGCAGGAGGGGGCGCTCCTCACCTCACCCGGTCGCAGGTCAGCCCCAGCATTTT
TRBD1,TRBV28,NA,TRBJ1-2,CASIGTERHYGYTF,TGTGCCAGCATTGGGACAGAGAGACACTATGGCTACACCTTC
NA,TRBV27,NA,TRBJ1-1,CASSPWASGGRNTEAFF,TGTGCCAGCAGCCCATGGGCTTCCGGAGGCAGGAACACTGAAGCTTTCTTT
NA,TRBV7-2,NA,TRBJ1-1,CASSLNSPEAFF,TGTGCCAGCAGCTTAAACTCCCCTGAAGCTTTCTTT
NA,TRBV11-2,NA,TRBJ2-2,CASTPGGELFF,TGTGCCAGCACCCCCGGGGGGGAGCTGTTTTTT
NA,TRBV5-1,NA,TRBJ2-3,CASSSSTYSSTDTQYF,TGCGCCAGCAGCTCTTCCACTTATTCAAGCACAGATACGCAGTATTTT